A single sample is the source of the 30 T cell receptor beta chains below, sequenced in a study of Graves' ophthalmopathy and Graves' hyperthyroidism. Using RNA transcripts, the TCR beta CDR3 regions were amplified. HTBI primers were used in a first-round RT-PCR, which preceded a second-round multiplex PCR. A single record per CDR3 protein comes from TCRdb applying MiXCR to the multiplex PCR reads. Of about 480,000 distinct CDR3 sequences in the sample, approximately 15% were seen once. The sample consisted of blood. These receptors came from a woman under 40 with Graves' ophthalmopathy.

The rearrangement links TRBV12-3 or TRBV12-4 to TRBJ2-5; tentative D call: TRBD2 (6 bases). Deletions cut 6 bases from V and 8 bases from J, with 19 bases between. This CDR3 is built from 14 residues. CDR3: CASSFSGTGDTQYF. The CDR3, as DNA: TGTGCCAGCAGCTTCTCCGGGACGGGGGATACCCAGTACTTC.

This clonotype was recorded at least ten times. The CDR3 nucleotides are TGTGCCAGCAGGACCCCCGGGACAGTTAATTCACCCCTCCACTTT. It encodes CASRTPGTVNSPLHF. The gene calls are TRBV12-3 or TRBV12-4 and TRBJ1-6; 7 nucleotides agree with TRBD1. The CDR3 totals 15 residues. V shed 6 bases and J 6 bases; nucleotides not matched to a gene: 8.

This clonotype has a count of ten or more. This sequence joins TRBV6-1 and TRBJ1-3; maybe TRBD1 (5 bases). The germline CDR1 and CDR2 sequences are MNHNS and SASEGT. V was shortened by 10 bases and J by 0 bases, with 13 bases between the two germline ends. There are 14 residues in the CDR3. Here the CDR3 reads CATQGGNSGNTIYF. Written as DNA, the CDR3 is TGTGCCACCCAGGGTGGGAACTCTGGAAACACCATATATTTT.

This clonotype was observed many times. The CDR3 spells CAGGSNTGELFF. As DNA, the CDR3 is TGTGCCGGAGGATCTAACACCGGGGAGCTGTTTTTT. The J gene is TRBJ2-2, the V gene TRBV25-1; possibly TRBD2 for D (5 bases). Germline CDR1 and CDR2: MGHDK and SYGVNS. The CDR3 sequence is 12 residues long. V lost 11 bases to trimming and J lost 2 bases, with 9 bases between them.

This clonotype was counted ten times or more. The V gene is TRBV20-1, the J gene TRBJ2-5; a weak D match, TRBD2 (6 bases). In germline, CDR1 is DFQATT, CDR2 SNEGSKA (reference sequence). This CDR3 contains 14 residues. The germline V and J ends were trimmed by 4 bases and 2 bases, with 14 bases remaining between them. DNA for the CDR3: TGCAGTGCTACCGGCGGGGTCCCTCAAGAGACCCAGTACTTC. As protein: CSATGGVPQETQYF.

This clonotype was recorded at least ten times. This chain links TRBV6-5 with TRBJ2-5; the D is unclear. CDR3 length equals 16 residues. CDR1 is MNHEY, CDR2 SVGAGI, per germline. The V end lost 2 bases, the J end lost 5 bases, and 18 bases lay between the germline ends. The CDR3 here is CASSYKLNPLPETQYF. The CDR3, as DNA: TGTGCCAGCAGTTACAAGTTGAACCCTCTCCCGGAGACCCAGTACTTC.

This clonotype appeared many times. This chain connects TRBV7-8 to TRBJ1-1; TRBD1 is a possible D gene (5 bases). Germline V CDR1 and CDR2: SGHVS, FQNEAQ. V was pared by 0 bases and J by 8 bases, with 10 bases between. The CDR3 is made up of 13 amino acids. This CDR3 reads CASSLARDGEAFF. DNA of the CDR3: TGTGCCAGCAGCTTAGCCCGGGACGGCGAAGCTTTCTTT. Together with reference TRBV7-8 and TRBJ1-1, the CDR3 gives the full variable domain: GAGVSQSPRYKVAKRGQDVALRCDPISGHVSLFWYQQALGQGPEFLTYFQNEAQLDKSGLPSDRFFAERPEGSVSTLKIQRTQQEDSAVYLCASSLARDGEAFFGQGTRLTVV.

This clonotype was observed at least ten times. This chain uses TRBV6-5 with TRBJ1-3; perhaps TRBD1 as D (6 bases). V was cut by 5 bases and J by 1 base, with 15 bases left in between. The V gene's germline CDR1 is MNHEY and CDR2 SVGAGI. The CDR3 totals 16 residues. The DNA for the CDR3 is TGTGCCAGCAGTCACTATCACAGGGAATCTGGAAACACCATATATTTT. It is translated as CASSHYHRESGNTIYF.

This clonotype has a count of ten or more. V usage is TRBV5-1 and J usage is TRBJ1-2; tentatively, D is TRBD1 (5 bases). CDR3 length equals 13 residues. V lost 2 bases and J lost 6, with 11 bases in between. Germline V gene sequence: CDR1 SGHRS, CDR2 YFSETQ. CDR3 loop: CASSLRRGDGYTF. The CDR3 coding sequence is TGCGCCAGCAGCTTAAGGCGAGGGGATGGCTACACCTTC.

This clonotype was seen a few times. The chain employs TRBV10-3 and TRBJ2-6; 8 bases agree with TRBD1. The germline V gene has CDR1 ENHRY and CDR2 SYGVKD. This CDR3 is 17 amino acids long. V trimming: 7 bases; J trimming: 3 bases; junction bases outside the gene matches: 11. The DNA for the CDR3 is TGTGCCATCAATGGACAGGGCCCCCTGGATGGGGCCAACGTCCTGACTTTC. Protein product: CAINGQGPLDGANVLTF.

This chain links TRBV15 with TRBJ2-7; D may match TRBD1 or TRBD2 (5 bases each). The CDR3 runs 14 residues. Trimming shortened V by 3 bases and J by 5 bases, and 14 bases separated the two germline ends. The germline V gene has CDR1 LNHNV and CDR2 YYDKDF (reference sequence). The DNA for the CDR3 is TGTGCCACCAGCAGTGGGGGAGAGGGGAACGAGCAGTACTTC. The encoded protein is CATSSGGEGNEQYF.

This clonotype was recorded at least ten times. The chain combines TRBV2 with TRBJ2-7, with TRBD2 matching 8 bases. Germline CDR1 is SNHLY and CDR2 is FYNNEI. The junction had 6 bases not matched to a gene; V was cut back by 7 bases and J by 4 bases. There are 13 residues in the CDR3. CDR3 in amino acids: CASKTAGVYEQYF. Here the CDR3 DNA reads TGTGCCAGCAAGACAGCGGGGGTTTACGAGCAGTACTTC.

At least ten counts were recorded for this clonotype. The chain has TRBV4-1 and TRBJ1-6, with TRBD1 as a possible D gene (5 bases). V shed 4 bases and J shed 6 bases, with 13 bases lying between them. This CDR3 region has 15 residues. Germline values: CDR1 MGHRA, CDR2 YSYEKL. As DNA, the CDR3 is TGCGCCAGCAGCCGCCGGGGACGGGGTAATTCACCCCTCCACTTT. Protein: CASSRRGRGNSPLHF.

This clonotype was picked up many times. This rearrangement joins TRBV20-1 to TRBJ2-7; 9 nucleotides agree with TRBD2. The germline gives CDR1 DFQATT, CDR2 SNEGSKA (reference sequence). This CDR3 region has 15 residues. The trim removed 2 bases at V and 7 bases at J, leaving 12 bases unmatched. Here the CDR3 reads CSARSSLAGLGEQYF. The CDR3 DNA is TGCAGTGCTAGATCGAGTCTAGCGGGGTTAGGGGAGCAGTACTTC.

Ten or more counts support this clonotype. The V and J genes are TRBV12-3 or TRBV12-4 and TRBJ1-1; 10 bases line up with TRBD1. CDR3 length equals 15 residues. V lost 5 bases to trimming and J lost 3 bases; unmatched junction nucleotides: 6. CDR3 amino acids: CASSIRQGADTEAFF. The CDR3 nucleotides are TGTGCCAGCAGTATCAGACAGGGGGCGGACACTGAAGCTTTCTTT.

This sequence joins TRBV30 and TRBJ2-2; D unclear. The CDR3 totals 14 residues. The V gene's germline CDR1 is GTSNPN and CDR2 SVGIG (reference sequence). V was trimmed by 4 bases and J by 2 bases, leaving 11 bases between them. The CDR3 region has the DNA TGTGCCTGGACGTCAGCGCTTAACACCGGGGAGCTGTTTTTT. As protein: CAWTSALNTGELFF.

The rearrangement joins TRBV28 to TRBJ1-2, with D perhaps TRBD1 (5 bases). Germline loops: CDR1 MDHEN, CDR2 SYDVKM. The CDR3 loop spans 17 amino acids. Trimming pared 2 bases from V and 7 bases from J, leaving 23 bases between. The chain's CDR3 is CASSLGAGLMAGRGYTF. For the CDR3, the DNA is TGTGCCAGCAGTTTAGGGGCAGGATTAATGGCCGGCCGTGGCTACACCTTC.

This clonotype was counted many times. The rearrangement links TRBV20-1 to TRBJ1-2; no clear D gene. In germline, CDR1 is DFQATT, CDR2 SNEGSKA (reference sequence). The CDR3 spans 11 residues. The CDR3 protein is CSGKTEEGYTF. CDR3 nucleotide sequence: TGCAGCGGAAAGACGGAAGAAGGCTACACCTTC.

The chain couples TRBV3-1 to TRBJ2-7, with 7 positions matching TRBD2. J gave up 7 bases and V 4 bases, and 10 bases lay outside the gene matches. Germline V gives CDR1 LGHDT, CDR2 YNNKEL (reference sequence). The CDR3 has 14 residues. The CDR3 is CASSRAGRALEQYF. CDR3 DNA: TGTGCCAGCAGCCGAGCGGGACGGGCGTTAGAGCAGTACTTC.

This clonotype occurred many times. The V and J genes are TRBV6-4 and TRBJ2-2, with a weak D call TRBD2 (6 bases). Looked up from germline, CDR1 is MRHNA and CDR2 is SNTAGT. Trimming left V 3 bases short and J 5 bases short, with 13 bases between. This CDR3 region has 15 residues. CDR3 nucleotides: TGTGCCAGCAGTGAAACGGGAGTTGGGACCGGGGAGCTGTTTTTT. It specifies CASSETGVGTGELFF.

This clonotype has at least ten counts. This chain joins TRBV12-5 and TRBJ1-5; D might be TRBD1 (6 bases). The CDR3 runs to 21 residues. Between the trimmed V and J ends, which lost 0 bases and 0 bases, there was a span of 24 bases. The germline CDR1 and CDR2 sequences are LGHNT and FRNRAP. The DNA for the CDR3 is TGTGCTAGTGGTTTGGTAGTGACAGGATGGTATAGCCTCCATAGCAATCAGCCCCAGCATTTT. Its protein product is CASGLVVTGWYSLHSNQPQHF.

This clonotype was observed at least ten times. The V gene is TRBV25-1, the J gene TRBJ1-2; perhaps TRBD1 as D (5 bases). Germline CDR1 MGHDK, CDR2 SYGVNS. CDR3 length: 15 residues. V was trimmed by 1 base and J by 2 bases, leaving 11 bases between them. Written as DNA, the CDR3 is TGTGCCAGCAGTGAATCGGGGGGGAAGAACTATGGCTACACCTTC. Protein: CASSESGGKNYGYTF.

The DNA of the CDR3 is TGTGCCAGCAGTGAGGTTGGAGGGAGCAATCAGCCCCAGCATTTT. Translated: CASSEVGGSNQPQHF. The chain links TRBV25-1 to TRBJ1-5; D uncertain. Germline V gene data show CDR1 as MGHDK and CDR2 as SYGVNS. The V and J ends lost 3 bases and 1 base respectively, with 10 bases between them. This CDR3 contains 15 residues.

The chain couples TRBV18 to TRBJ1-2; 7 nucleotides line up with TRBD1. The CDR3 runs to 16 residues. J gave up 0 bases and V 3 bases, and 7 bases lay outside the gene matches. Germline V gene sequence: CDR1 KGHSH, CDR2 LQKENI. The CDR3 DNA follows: TGTGCCAGCTCACCGGGACAGTCCACCGCTAACTATGGCTACACCTTC. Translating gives CASSPGQSTANYGYTF. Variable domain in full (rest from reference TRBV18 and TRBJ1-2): NAGVMQNPRHLVRRRGQEARLRCSPMKGHSHVYWYRQLPEEGLKFMVYLQKENIIDESGMPKERFSAEFPKEGPSILRIQQVVRGDSAAYFCASSPGQSTANYGYTFGSGTRLTVV.

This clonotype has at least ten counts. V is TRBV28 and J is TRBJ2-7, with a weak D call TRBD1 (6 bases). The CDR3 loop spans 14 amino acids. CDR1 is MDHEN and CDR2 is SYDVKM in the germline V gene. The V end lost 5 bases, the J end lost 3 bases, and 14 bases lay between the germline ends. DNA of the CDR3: TGTGCCAGCAGTCTGGCAGGGGACGTCTACGAGCAGTACTTC. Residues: CASSLAGDVYEQYF.

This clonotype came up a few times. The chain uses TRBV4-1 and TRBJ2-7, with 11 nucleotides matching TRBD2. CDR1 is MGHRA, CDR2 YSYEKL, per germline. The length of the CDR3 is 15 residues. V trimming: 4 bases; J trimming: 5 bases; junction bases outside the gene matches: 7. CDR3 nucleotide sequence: TGCGCCAGCAGCCCAACTAGCGGGAGTCGCGACGAGCAGTACTTC. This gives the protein CASSPTSGSRDEQYF.

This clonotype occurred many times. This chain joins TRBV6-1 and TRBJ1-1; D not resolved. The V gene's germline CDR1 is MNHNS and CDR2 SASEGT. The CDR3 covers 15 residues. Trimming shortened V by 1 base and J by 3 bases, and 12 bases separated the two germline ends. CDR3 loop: CASSEVTASDTEAFF. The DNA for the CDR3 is TGTGCCAGCAGTGAAGTAACCGCCAGTGACACTGAAGCTTTCTTT.

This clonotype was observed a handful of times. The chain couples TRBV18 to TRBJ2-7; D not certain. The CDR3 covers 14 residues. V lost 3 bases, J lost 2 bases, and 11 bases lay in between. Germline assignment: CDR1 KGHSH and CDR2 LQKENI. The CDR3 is CASSPPVAPYEQYF. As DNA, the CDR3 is TGTGCCAGCTCACCGCCAGTGGCCCCCTACGAGCAGTACTTC. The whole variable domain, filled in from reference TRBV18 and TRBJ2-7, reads NAGVMQNPRHLVRRRGQEARLRCSPMKGHSHVYWYRQLPEEGLKFMVYLQKENIIDESGMPKERFSAEFPKEGPSILRIQQVVRGDSAAYFCASSPPVAPYEQYFGPGTRLTVT.

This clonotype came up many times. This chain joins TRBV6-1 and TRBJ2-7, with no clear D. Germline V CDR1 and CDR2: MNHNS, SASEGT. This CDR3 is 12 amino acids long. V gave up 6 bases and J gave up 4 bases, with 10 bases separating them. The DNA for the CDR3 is TGTGCCAGCAGCAGAACTCCGTACGAGCAGTACTTC. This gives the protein CASSRTPYEQYF.

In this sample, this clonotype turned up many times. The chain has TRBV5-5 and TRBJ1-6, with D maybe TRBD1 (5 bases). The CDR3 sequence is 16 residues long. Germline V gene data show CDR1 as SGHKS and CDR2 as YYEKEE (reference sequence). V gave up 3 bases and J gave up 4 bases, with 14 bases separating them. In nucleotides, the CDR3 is TGTGCCAGCAGCTACTTAGGGGAAAGTTATAATTCACCCCTCCACTTT. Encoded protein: CASSYLGESYNSPLHF.